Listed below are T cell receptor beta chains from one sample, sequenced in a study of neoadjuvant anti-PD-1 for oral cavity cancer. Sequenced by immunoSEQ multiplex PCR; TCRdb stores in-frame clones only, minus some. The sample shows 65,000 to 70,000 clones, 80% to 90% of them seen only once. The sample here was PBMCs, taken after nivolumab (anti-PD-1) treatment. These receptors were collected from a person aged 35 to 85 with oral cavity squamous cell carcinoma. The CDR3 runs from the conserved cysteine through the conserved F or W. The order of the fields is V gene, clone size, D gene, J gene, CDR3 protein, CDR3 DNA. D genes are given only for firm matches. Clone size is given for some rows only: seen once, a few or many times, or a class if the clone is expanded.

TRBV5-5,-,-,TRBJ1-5,CASSFTSVGTLQPQHF,TGTGCCAGCAGCTTTACCTCAGTCGGGACCCTACAGCCCCAGCATTTT
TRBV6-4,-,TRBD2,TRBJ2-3,CASSAGTSGTDTQYF,TGTGCCAGCAGTGCCGGGACTAGCGGCACAGATACGCAGTATTTT
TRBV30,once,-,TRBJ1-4,CAWNPPGRFNEKLFF,TGTGCCTGGAACCCCCCGGGCAGGTTTAATGAAAAACTGTTTTTT
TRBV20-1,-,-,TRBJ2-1,CSASSRNEQFF,TGCAGTGCTAGCTCTCGCAATGAGCAGTTCTTC
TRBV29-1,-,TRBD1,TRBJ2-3,CSVETRAQGPTDTQYF,TGCAGCGTTGAAACTCGGGCACAGGGGCCCACAGATACGCAGTATTTT
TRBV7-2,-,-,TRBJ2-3,CASSFGGLTDTQYF,TGTGCCAGCAGCTTTGGAGGGCTCACAGATACGCAGTATTTT
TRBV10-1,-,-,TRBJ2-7,CASSRDASSYEQYF,TGCGCCAGCAGTAGGGACGCGAGCTCCTACGAGCAGTACTTC
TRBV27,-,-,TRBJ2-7,CASSLSGDASYEQYF,TGTGCCAGCAGTTTATCCGGAGACGCCTCCTACGAGCAGTACTTC
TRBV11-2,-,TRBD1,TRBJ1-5,CASSPDRGQPQHF,TGTGCCAGCAGCCCGGACAGGGGCCAGCCCCAGCATTTT
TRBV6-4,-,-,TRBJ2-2,CASSVQGWTGELFF,TGTGCCAGCAGTGTTCAGGGGTGGACCGGGGAGCTGTTTTTT
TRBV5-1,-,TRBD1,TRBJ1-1,CASSLKQGAPEAFF,TGCGCCAGCTCGTTAAAACAGGGGGCTCCAGAAGCTTTCTTT
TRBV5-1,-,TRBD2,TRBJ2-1,CASSLGWTSPHEQFF,TGCGCCAGCAGCTTGGGGTGGACTAGTCCCCATGAGCAGTTCTTC
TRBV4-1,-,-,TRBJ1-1,CASSQDGDIEAFF,TGCGCCAGCAGCCAAGATGGGGATATTGAAGCTTTCTTT
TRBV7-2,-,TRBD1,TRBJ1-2,CASSWGQRYGYTF,TGTGCCAGCAGCTGGGGACAGCGGTATGGCTACACCTTC
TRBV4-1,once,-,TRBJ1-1,CASSQVGITLNTEAFF,TGCGCCAGCAGCCAAGTGGGTATAACCTTGAACACTGAAGCTTTCTTT
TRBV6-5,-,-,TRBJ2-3,CASSRDGTDTQYF,TGTGCCAGCAGTCGAGACGGCACAGATACGCAGTATTTT
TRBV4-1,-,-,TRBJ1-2,CASSQERLRQYGYTF,TGCGCCAGCAGCCAAGAAAGGCTCCGTCAATATGGCTACACCTTC
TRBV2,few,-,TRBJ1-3,CASSLSGNTIYF,TGTGCCAGCAGTCTCTCTGGAAACACCATATATTTT
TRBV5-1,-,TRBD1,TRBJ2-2,CASSSPRGRVTGELFF,TGCGCCAGCAGCAGCCCCAGGGGGCGGGTCACCGGGGAGCTGTTTTTT
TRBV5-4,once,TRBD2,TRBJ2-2,CASSLGGQSGAGELFF,TGTGCCAGCAGCTTGGGGGGCCAGAGCGGGGCCGGGGAGCTGTTTTTT
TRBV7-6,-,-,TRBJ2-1,CASSPAGNEQFF,TGTGCCAGCAGCCCCGCGGGGAATGAGCAGTTCTTC
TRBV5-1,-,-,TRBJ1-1,CASSGAMNTEAFF,TGCGCCAGCAGCGGGGCAATGAACACTGAAGCTTTCTTT
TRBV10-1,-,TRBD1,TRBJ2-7,CASSGTGTSPNEQYF,TGCGCCAGCAGTGGGACAGGGACATCACCTAACGAGCAGTACTTC
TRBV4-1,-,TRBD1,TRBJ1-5,CASSQGQGLNQPQHF,TGCGCCAGCAGCCAAGGACAGGGCCTCAATCAGCCCCAGCATTTT
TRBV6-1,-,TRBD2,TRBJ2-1,CASSMREGVEQFF,TGTGCCAGCAGTATGCGGGAGGGGGTTGAGCAGTTCTTC
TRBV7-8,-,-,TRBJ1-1,CASSLPGARIAFF,TGTGCCAGCAGCTTACCCGGGGCGAGGATAGCTTTCTTT
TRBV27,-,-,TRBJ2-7,CASSTSFKSNYEQYF,TGTGCCAGCAGTACCTCCTTCAAATCCAACTACGAGCAGTACTTC
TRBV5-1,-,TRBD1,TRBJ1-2,CASSGDRGGYGYTF,TGCGCCAGCAGCGGGGACAGGGGCGGCTATGGCTACACCTTC
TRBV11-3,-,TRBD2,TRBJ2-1,CASSLTRGLAGGSSYNEQFF,TGTGCCAGCAGCTTGACCCGGGGACTAGCGGGGGGGAGCTCCTACAATGAGCAGTTCTTC
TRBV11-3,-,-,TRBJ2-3,CASSYGTGTDTQYF,TGTGCCAGCAGCTACGGAACGGGCACAGATACGCAGTATTTT
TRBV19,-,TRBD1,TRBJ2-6,CASSSGQGSGANVLTF,TGTGCCAGTAGTTCTGGACAGGGCTCTGGGGCCAACGTCCTGACTTTC
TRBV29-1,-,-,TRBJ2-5,CSVSRAGETQYF,TGCAGCGTTAGCAGGGCCGGCGAGACCCAGTACTTC
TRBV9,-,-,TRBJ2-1,CASSVRSGMLHEQFF,TGTGCCAGCAGCGTAAGAAGTGGCATGTTGCATGAGCAGTTCTTC
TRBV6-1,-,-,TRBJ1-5,CASSGGQGRQPQHF,TGTGCCAGCAGTGGAGGGCAGGGTCGTCAGCCCCAGCATTTT
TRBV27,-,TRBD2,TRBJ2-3,CASSLYAGTSITDTQYF,TGTGCCAGCAGTTTGTACGCCGGGACTAGCATCACAGATACGCAGTATTTT
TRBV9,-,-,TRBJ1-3,CASSVGGVAGNTIYF,TGTGCCAGCAGCGTAGGTGGTGTAGCTGGAAACACCATATATTTT
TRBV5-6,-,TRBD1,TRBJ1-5,CASSVRDRANQPQHF,TGTGCCAGCAGCGTACGGGACAGGGCGAATCAGCCCCAGCATTTT
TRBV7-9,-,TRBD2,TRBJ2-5,CASSHLGRQETQYF,TGTGCCAGCAGCCACCTCGGGAGGCAAGAGACCCAGTACTTC
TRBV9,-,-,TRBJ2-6,CASSARIAGANVLTF,TGTGCCAGCAGCGCTCGGATTGCTGGGGCCAACGTCCTGACTTTC
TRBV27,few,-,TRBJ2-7,CASSLAGGVYEQYF,TGTGCCAGCAGTTTGGCGGGTGGCGTTTACGAGCAGTACTTC
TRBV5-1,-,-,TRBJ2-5,CASTTQETQYF,TGCGCCAGCACCACCCAAGAGACCCAGTACTTC
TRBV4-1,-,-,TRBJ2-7,CASSLTTLSYEQYF,TGCGCCAGCAGCCTTACTACGCTCTCCTACGAGCAGTACTTC
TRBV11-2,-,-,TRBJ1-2,CASSYPGRANYGYTF,TGTGCCAGCAGCTACCCAGGGAGGGCTAACTATGGCTACACCTTC
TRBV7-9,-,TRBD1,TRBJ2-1,CASSLMDSTGFAFF,TGTGCCAGCAGCTTAATGGACTCGACAGGGTTTGCGTTCTTC
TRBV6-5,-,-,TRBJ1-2,CASTRGQDYGYTF,TGTGCCAGCACAAGAGGACAAGACTATGGCTACACCTTC
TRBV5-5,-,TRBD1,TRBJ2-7,CASSLAVDRADEQYF,TGTGCCAGCAGCTTGGCCGTGGACAGGGCCGACGAGCAGTACTTC
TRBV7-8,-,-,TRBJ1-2,CASSTPGAQGYGYTF,TGTGCCAGCAGCACCCCAGGGGCGCAAGGCTATGGCTACACCTTC
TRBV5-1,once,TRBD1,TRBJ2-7,CASSFGQGGYEQYF,TGCGCCAGCAGCTTCGGACAGGGCGGGTACGAGCAGTACTTC